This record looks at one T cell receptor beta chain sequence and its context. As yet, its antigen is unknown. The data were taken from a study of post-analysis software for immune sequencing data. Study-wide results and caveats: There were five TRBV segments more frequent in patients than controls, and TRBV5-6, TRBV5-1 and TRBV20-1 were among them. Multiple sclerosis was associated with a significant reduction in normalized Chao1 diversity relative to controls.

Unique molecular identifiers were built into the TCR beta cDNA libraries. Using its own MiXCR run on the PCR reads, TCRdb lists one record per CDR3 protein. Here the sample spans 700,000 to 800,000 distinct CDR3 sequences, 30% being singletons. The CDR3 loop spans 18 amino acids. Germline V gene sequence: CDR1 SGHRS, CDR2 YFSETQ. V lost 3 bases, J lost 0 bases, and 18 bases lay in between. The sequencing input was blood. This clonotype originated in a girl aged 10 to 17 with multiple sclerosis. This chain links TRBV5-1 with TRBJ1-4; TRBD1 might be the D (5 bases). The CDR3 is CASSSGLGTRPTNEKLFF. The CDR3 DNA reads TGCGCCAGCAGCTCTGGACTCGGGACGAGACCAACTAATGAAAAACTGTTTTTT.